This T cell receptor (beta chain) came from a study of tumor and adjacent non-tumor tissue in lung cancer. Background on the study: On average, productive TCRbeta reads reached some 4.4 million per sample.

The library came from three nested PCR rounds adapted from ARM-PCR protocols. MiXCR, run by TCRdb on the multiplex PCR reads, gives a single entry per CDR3 protein. This table has tens of thousands of distinct CDR3 sequences, 65% to 75% appearing once. No cell sorting was done before RNA was extracted from the tissue. The CDR3 is 14 residues long. The germline V gene has CDR1 SGHNT and CDR2 YENEEA. Sequencing used lung tumor tissue. The chain carries TRBV11-3 and TRBJ2-1; D is possibly TRBD1 (5 bases). Matching the DNA end better, TRBJ2-7 makes the J call doubtful. The source of this sequence is a woman in her 70s with non-small cell lung cancer. CDR3 nucleotides: TGTGCCAGCAGCTTAGATCCGGACATGAATAAGCAGTACTTC. Translation: CASSLDPDMNKQYF.